Sequencing of this TCR beta chain was carried out in a study of cytomegalovirus exposure and HLA in healthy donors. Study conclusions and caveats: For presence/absence analyses, sequencing depth was assumed to be roughly uniform across donors. Among donors in an Asian-associated ancestry cluster, a later analysis reportedly found fewer N-insertions than the roughly 700-donor mean.

The primer mix had 60 Vbeta and 13 Jbeta primers. Original handling: Among the unique TCR beta chains that a later analysis counted, about 81 million in all, roughly 9.9 million were shared. This table comes from immunoSEQ multiplex PCR, and its TCRdb copy is limited to in-frame clones, with some not included. The D gene and trimming were derived from the DNA, and the V and J assignments and clone size from that table. This sample has roughly 93,000 clones; roughly 79% occur once, and the top ten carry about 0.53%. The CDR3 extends over 15 amino acids. Trimming stripped 0 bases from V and 5 bases from J, with 13 bases between. CDR1 and CDR2 from the germline V gene are SGHVS and FQNEAQ. Comment on this clone: Its antigen is undetermined.

The sequenced material came from PBMCs. This sequence was found in a man aged 25-40 years in good health and CMV-seronegative. The chain employs TRBV7-8 and TRBJ1-1; possible D gene TRBD1, 6 bases. CDR3 sequence: CASSLAGGASTEAFF. The CDR3 DNA sequence: TGTGCCAGCAGCTTAGCTGGGGGGGCTAGTACTGAAGCTTTCTTT.